The rows below give T cell receptor beta chains drawn from one sample of a study of cytomegalovirus exposure and HLA in healthy donors. TCRdb's table, derived via immunoSEQ multiplex PCR, lists solely in-frame clones and lacks some. The data hold around 160,000 clones, with roughly 76% observed a single time. The sequencing input was PBMCs. These receptors were taken from a human donor in good health. Each CDR3 is given without its conserved first and last residue.

v_call: TRBV9; j_call: TRBJ1-5; cdr3_aa: ASGQVNQPQH
v_call: TRBV15; j_call: TRBJ2-6; cdr3_aa: ATSEVSGANVLT
v_call: TRBV7-8; j_call: TRBJ2-7; cdr3_aa: ASSFGELGSYEQY
v_call: TRBV2; j_call: TRBJ2-3; cdr3_aa: ASRGTWTGGPTDTQY
v_call: TRBV7-2; j_call: TRBJ2-7; cdr3_aa: ASSLEVQGIYEQY
v_call: TRBV6-1; j_call: TRBJ1-2; cdr3_aa: ASSERQGGPPIYGYT
v_call: TRBV5-1; j_call: TRBJ2-2; cdr3_aa: ASSSGGTGELF
v_call: TRBV5-4; j_call: TRBJ1-4; cdr3_aa: ASSRRGQGYTNEKLF
v_call: TRBV2; j_call: TRBJ2-5; cdr3_aa: ASSEGTSGEETQY
v_call: TRBV7-2; j_call: TRBJ2-1; cdr3_aa: ASSFRAGNEQF
v_call: TRBV15; j_call: TRBJ1-1; cdr3_aa: ATSRFKKTGTEAF
v_call: TRBV7-9; j_call: TRBJ1-1; cdr3_aa: ASTRTGGFTEAF
v_call: TRBV4-1; j_call: TRBJ2-7; cdr3_aa: ASSLWDSTAIQSAYEQY
v_call: TRBV4-3; j_call: TRBJ2-7; cdr3_aa: ASSQLASGSYEQY
v_call: TRBV7-5; j_call: TRBJ1-1; cdr3_aa: ARRRMARTEAF
v_call: TRBV4-3; j_call: TRBJ1-5; cdr3_aa: ASSQDTAGVNGNQPQH
v_call: TRBV6-5; j_call: TRBJ1-6; cdr3_aa: ASSRRDRDNSPLH
v_call: TRBV4-3; j_call: TRBJ2-1; cdr3_aa: ASSAGTSGGDREQF
v_call: TRBV4-1; j_call: TRBJ2-2; cdr3_aa: ASKEGADSIGELF
v_call: TRBV13; j_call: TRBJ1-4; cdr3_aa: ASSLGGEGLF
v_call: TRBV19; j_call: TRBJ1-4; cdr3_aa: ASSIGTVNEKLF
v_call: TRBV4-1; j_call: TRBJ2-5; cdr3_aa: ASSQDRLAGGYETQY
v_call: TRBV9; j_call: TRBJ2-1; cdr3_aa: ASSVSGTGGEAEQF
v_call: TRBV4-3; j_call: TRBJ2-1; cdr3_aa: ASSQELYNEQF
v_call: TRBV25-1; j_call: TRBJ1-5; cdr3_aa: ASSEQGPNQPQH
v_call: TRBV6-1; j_call: TRBJ1-6; cdr3_aa: ASSESPTSSYNSPLH
v_call: TRBV10-1; j_call: TRBJ2-1; cdr3_aa: ASSDYSGRRLNEQF
v_call: TRBV7-7; j_call: TRBJ2-7; cdr3_aa: ASSLVADRATTLYEQY
v_call: TRBV9; j_call: TRBJ1-6; cdr3_aa: ASSVEGINSPLH
v_call: TRBV27; j_call: TRBJ2-7; cdr3_aa: ASSLNPQGMGEQY
v_call: TRBV7-9; j_call: TRBJ1-2; cdr3_aa: ASSPRDTGAFPYGYT
v_call: TRBV28; j_call: TRBJ1-2; cdr3_aa: ASSSGGYGYT
v_call: TRBV19; j_call: TRBJ1-5; cdr3_aa: ASSINRGGRQGNQPQH
v_call: TRBV5-1; j_call: TRBJ2-5; cdr3_aa: ASSPRTGGQETQY
v_call: TRBV10-3; j_call: TRBJ2-1; cdr3_aa: AITSDTRPHEQF
v_call: TRBV5-1; j_call: TRBJ2-5; cdr3_aa: ASSYVPGDRETQY
v_call: TRBV7-2; j_call: TRBJ2-3; cdr3_aa: ASSSGTTRSTDTQY
v_call: TRBV5-4; j_call: TRBJ2-7; cdr3_aa: ASSTDYLGEQY
v_call: TRBV7-2; j_call: TRBJ2-7; cdr3_aa: ASSPTSAGEQY
v_call: TRBV2; j_call: TRBJ2-3; cdr3_aa: ATLSTQEWTDTQY
v_call: TRBV6-1; j_call: TRBJ2-1; cdr3_aa: ASSEKGGTAVYNEQF
v_call: TRBV10-3; j_call: TRBJ2-2; cdr3_aa: AIRGTSGITGELF
v_call: TRBV7-9; j_call: TRBJ1-1; cdr3_aa: ASSRRTGEAF
v_call: TRBV19; j_call: TRBJ2-5; cdr3_aa: ASSIVASGPTGETQY
v_call: TRBV2; j_call: TRBJ1-3; cdr3_aa: ASTPLGGTGNTIY
v_call: TRBV5-3; j_call: TRBJ2-5; cdr3_aa: ARSLGDRGGGKTQY
v_call: TRBV19; j_call: TRBJ2-2; cdr3_aa: ASSMRQTGELF
v_call: TRBV27; j_call: TRBJ2-1; cdr3_aa: ASSWGVTYNEQF